The 21 T cell receptor beta chains below were found in one sample sequenced in a study of CD8 T cells in ankylosing spondylitis. TCRdb reprocessed the 5' RACE reads with MiXCR, giving one entry per CDR3 protein. The sample shows 250,000 to 350,000 distinct CDR3 sequences, 20% of them seen only once. Material for sequencing was blood, either unsorted or a sorted T cell fraction (not recorded which). These receptors originate from a male donor with ankylosing spondylitis or in good health (not recorded which).

Only a few counts were recorded for this clonotype. The chain couples TRBV5-1 to TRBJ2-4; 7 bases line up with TRBD2. V shed 1 base, J shed 1 base, and the junction held 5 bases outside the gene matches. CDR1 and CDR2 (germline): SGHRS, YFSETQ. This CDR3 is built from 16 residues. The CDR3 DNA follows: TGCGCCAGCAGCTTGACGGCGGGAGTTGCCAAAAACATTCAGTACTTC. It encodes CASSLTAGVAKNIQYF.

The J gene is TRBJ2-3, the V gene TRBV20-1; 9 nucleotides align to TRBD1. Germline V gene sequence: CDR1 DFQATT, CDR2 SNEGSKA (reference sequence). V gave up 1 base and J gave up 1 base; unmatched junction bases: 12. This CDR3 has 18 residues. This CDR3 reads CSARVGDRESFGTDTQYF. The CDR3 nucleotides read TGCAGTGCTAGAGTCGGGGACAGGGAGTCATTCGGCACAGATACGCAGTATTTT.

The genes are TRBV5-1 and TRBJ2-5, with a weak D call TRBD1 (5 bases). V was trimmed by 6 bases and J by 2 bases, leaving 23 bases between them. This CDR3 comprises 17 residues. From germline, CDR1 is SGHRS and CDR2 YFSETQ. The CDR3 loop is CASNFLRDSGVQETQYF. CDR3 nucleotide sequence: TGCGCCAGCAACTTCCTCCGTGACAGTGGGGTTCAAGAGACCCAGTACTTC.

This clonotype was seen a handful of times. The V call is TRBV9, the J call TRBJ1-4; unclear D gene. Trimming pared 3 bases from V and 7 bases from J, leaving 10 bases between. The germline CDR1 and CDR2 sequences are SGDLS and YYNGEE. The CDR3 extends over 13 amino acids. DNA of the CDR3: TGTGCCAGCAGCGATCCAGTAGGTGAAAAACTGTTTTTT. Its protein product is CASSDPVGEKLFF.

This clonotype was seen a few times. The chain links TRBV10-3 to TRBJ1-5, with a weak D call TRBD1 (5 bases). This CDR3 is 14 amino acids long. In germline, CDR1 is ENHRY, CDR2 SYGVKD. The V end was cut by 6 bases, the J end by 1 base, with 10 bases between. CDR3 bases: TGTGCCATCAGAGACCAGGGAAGCAATCAGCCCCAGCATTTT. Amino acid sequence: CAIRDQGSNQPQHF.

This clonotype occurred many times. V and J are TRBV9 and TRBJ2-2; the match to TRBD2 covers 12 bases. The CDR3 has 16 amino acids. Unmatched junction bases numbered 10, after V lost 5 bases and J lost 8 bases. In germline, CDR1 is SGDLS, CDR2 YYNGEE. CDR3 nucleotides: TGTGCCAGCAGGGGAACTAGCGGGAGGAATTCGGGGGAGCTGTTTTTT. This codes for CASRGTSGRNSGELFF. Full variable domain (remainder filled in from reference TRBV9 and TRBJ2-2): DSGVTQTPKHLITATGQRVTLRCSPRSGDLSVYWYQQSLDQGLQFLIQYYNGEERAKGNILERFSAQQFPDLHSELNLSSLELGDSALYFCASRGTSGRNSGELFFGEGSRLTVL.

The V call is TRBV6-1, the J call TRBJ2-1; the match to TRBD2 covers 7 bases. The CDR3 sequence is 15 residues long. V trimming: 5 bases; J trimming: 6 bases; junction bases outside the gene matches: 10. The V gene's germline CDR1 is MNHNS and CDR2 SASEGT. The CDR3 reads CASSREVRGSNEQFF. CDR3 nucleotides: TGTGCCAGCAGTCGGGAGGTACGGGGCTCCAATGAGCAGTTCTTC.

This clonotype has just a few counts. The chain combines TRBV28 with TRBJ2-1, with TRBD1 as a possible D gene (5 bases). The CDR3 spans 14 residues. The V gene's germline CDR1 is MDHEN and CDR2 SYDVKM. V shed 7 bases and J shed 6 bases, with 16 bases lying between them. This CDR3 is CASTFPDQGNEQFF. The CDR3 DNA is TGTGCCAGCACGTTCCCAGACCAGGGCAATGAGCAGTTCTTC.

This clonotype has at least ten counts. The gene calls are TRBV29-1 and TRBJ2-1, with D possibly TRBD2 on 6 matching bases. Germline values: CDR1 SQVTM, CDR2 ANQGSEA. V lost 7 bases to trimming and J lost 6 bases, with 16 bases between them. This CDR3 has 13 amino acids. The CDR3: CSAQTSTGNEQFF. The CDR3 DNA is TGCAGCGCCCAAACTAGCACGGGCAATGAGCAGTTCTTC.

This rearrangement joins TRBV7-6 to TRBJ2-2, with D perhaps TRBD1 (6 bases). Between the trimmed V and J ends, which lost 5 bases and 4 bases, there was a span of 14 bases. The CDR3 runs to 15 residues. The germline CDR1 and CDR2 sequences are SGHVS and FNYEAQ. The CDR3 region is CASSPSTGLTGELFF. The CDR3 DNA follows: TGTGCCAGCAGCCCATCCACAGGGCTCACCGGGGAGCTGTTTTTT.

The gene calls are TRBV7-3 and TRBJ2-2; 8 nucleotides align to TRBD2. Germline assignment: CDR1 SGHTA and CDR2 FQGTGA. The CDR3 loop spans 18 amino acids. Germline trimming cut 2 bases from V and 0 bases from J; bases unmatched to any gene: 8. CDR3 region: CASSLFGSGKANTGELFF. CDR3 sequence (DNA): TGTGCCAGCAGCTTATTCGGTAGCGGGAAAGCGAACACCGGGGAGCTGTTTTTT.

This chain uses TRBV7-3 with TRBJ2-3, with 7 bases identical to TRBD1. V lost 2 bases, J lost 7 bases, and 9 bases stayed unmatched. Germline values: CDR1 SGHTA, CDR2 FQGTGA. The CDR3 length is 15 residues. DNA for the CDR3: TGTGCCAGCAGCTTAGCAGGGACAGAGATAAATACGCAGTATTTT. Protein: CASSLAGTEINTQYF.

This clonotype was observed once. Relative to the germline gene, one junction end is altered; a read error may explain this. The gene calls are TRBV3-1 and TRBJ1-1; D is uncertain. Germline CDR1 is LGHDT and CDR2 is YNNKEL (reference sequence). CDR3 length equals 16 residues. The CDR3 sequence is CPSSQASTSENTEAFF. CDR3 nucleotides: TGTCCCAGCAGCCAAGCTTCCACTTCAGAGAACACTGAAGCTTTCTTT.

CDR3 residues: CSARTGSYGYTF. DNA of the CDR3: TGCAGTGCTAGGACTGGGTCCTATGGCTACACCTTC. The V call is TRBV20-1, the J call TRBJ1-2; D remains unclear. The CDR3 length is 12 residues. Looked up from germline, CDR1 is DFQATT and CDR2 is SNEGSKA (reference sequence). Trimming took 3 bases from V and 4 from J, leaving 9 bases between them.

The chain uses TRBV15 and TRBJ2-3; possible D gene TRBD2, 6 bases. The CDR3 is made up of 11 amino acids. V lost 11 bases, J lost 3 bases, and 9 bases lay in between. Germline CDR1 LNHNV, CDR2 YYDKDF (reference sequence). DNA of the CDR3: TGTGCCGCCGCGGGGACAGATACGCAGTATTTT. It encodes CAAAGTDTQYF.

The chain carries TRBV20-1 and TRBJ2-7, with 10 positions matching TRBD2. The CDR3 contains 18 residues. Germline lookup yields CDR1 DFQATT and CDR2 SNEGSKA (reference sequence). DNA of the CDR3: TGCAGCGTTTGGGGCCGGGCCGGGGCTAGCGGGAGTTCCTACGAGCAGTACGTC. As protein: CSVWGRAGASGSSYEQYV.

The chain has TRBV13 and TRBJ2-1; D possibly corresponds to TRBD2 (5 bases). The CDR3 totals 16 residues. Trimming removed 5 bases at V and 2 bases at J, with 16 bases between. Per the germline V gene, CDR1 is PRHDT and CDR2 is FYEKMQ (reference sequence). The CDR3, as DNA: TGTGCCAGCAGCGATCGGAGTGGGAGTGCCTACAATGAGCAGTTCTTC. This gives the protein CASSDRSGSAYNEQFF.

The V call is TRBV29-1, the J call TRBJ2-2; D unclear. Between the trimmed V and J ends, which lost 1 base and 7 bases, there was a span of 4 bases. In germline, CDR1 is SQVTM, CDR2 ANQGSEA. The CDR3 contains 11 residues. As DNA, the CDR3 is TGCAGCGTTGAAGTCTACGGGGAGCTGTTTTTT. This translates into CSVEVYGELFF.

This clonotype occurred many times. The chain employs TRBV27 and TRBJ1-1; D ambiguous. Germline V gene data show CDR1 as MNHEY and CDR2 as SMNVEV (reference sequence). The CDR3 is made up of 14 amino acids. Trimming took 5 bases from V and 4 from J, leaving 14 bases between them. CDR3 DNA sequence: TGTGCCAGCAGTCAACGAGACACCTCCACTGAAGCTTTCTTT. Protein: CASSQRDTSTEAFF.

This clonotype was detected a few times. V is TRBV20-1 and J is TRBJ1-5; 7 bases align to TRBD1. Germline values: CDR1 DFQATT, CDR2 SNEGSKA (reference sequence). The CDR3 spans 17 residues. J gave up 2 bases and V 3 bases, and 13 bases lay outside the gene matches. CDR3 DNA sequence: TGCAGTGCTAGTCGAGGTATAATTACAGGGGGCAATCAGCCCCAGCATTTT. This gives the protein CSASRGIITGGNQPQHF.

There are a few counts of this clonotype. The J gene is TRBJ1-4, the V gene TRBV12-3 or TRBV12-4; weak D call: TRBD1 (6 bases). With 5 bases removed from V and 0 bases from J, the gap between germline ends came to 13 bases. CDR3 size: 16 residues. The CDR3 nucleotides read TGTGCCAGCAGTCCTCCGGGGGCAGCAACTAATGAAAAACTGTTTTTT. Its protein is CASSPPGAATNEKLFF.